These T cell receptor beta chains were read from a single sample in a study of beta chain features in type 1 diabetes. Clones were read by immunoSEQ multiplex PCR, and TCRdb kept only the in-frame ones, dropping some. This sample has about 470,000 clones, with 30% found just once. Sequencing input: naive CD4+ T cells from blood. Receptors were obtained from a man younger than 35 in good health. Each CDR3 is given with its conserved first and last residue. Each record gives: clone size, V gene, D gene, J gene, CDR3 protein, CDR3 DNA. A D gene is named only where the DNA matches it firmly. Only some rows state a clone size, as once, few, many or a class for expanded clones.

size: NA
V: TRBV7-9
D: NA
J: TRBJ1-5
CDR3: CASSLALDGNQPQHF
DNA: TGTGCCAGCAGCTTAGCGCTCGATGGCAATCAGCCCCAGCATTTT

size: NA
V: TRBV5-1
D: TRBD1
J: TRBJ2-1
CDR3: CASGTGAGGEQFF
DNA: TGCGCCAGCGGGACAGGGGCCGGGGGAGAGCAGTTCTTC

size: few
V: TRBV9
D: NA
J: TRBJ1-2
CDR3: CASSEGGSRISYTF
DNA: TGTGCCAGCAGCGAGGGGGGGTCCCGCATCAGCTACACCTTC

size: NA
V: TRBV30
D: NA
J: TRBJ2-7
CDR3: CAWSVDSFAYEQYF
DNA: TGTGCCTGGAGTGTAGACTCCTTCGCCTACGAGCAGTACTTC

size: NA
V: TRBV30
D: NA
J: TRBJ1-1
CDR3: CAWSDQMNTEAFF
DNA: TGTGCCTGGAGTGACCAAATGAACACTGAAGCTTTCTTT

size: few
V: TRBV9
D: NA
J: TRBJ2-7
CDR3: CASSGDGSEQYF
DNA: TGTGCCAGCAGTGGGGACGGCTCCGAGCAGTACTTC

size: many
V: TRBV30
D: NA
J: TRBJ2-7
CDR3: CASDTESSYEQYF
DNA: TGTGCCTCGGACACCGAGAGCTCCTACGAGCAGTACTTC

size: NA
V: TRBV30
D: TRBD1
J: TRBJ1-5
CDR3: CAWSDHRGQNQPQHF
DNA: TGTGCCTGGAGTGACCACAGGGGCCAAAATCAGCCCCAGCATTTT

size: NA
V: TRBV18
D: TRBD2
J: TRBJ2-1
CDR3: CASSPVVREEEQFF
DNA: TGTGCCAGCTCACCCGTGGTGCGGGAGGAAGAGCAGTTCTTC

size: few
V: TRBV19
D: NA
J: TRBJ2-2
CDR3: CASSTRRDRTGELFF
DNA: TGTGCCAGTAGTACCCGTCGGGACCGCACCGGGGAGCTGTTTTTT

size: NA
V: TRBV10-3
D: NA
J: TRBJ2-4
CDR3: CAISDQGGLAKNIQYF
DNA: TGTGCCATCAGTGACCAGGGTGGACTAGCCAAAAACATTCAGTACTTC

size: few
V: TRBV28
D: NA
J: TRBJ2-3
CDR3: CASSPGDSTDTQYF
DNA: TGTGCCAGCAGCCCTGGGGATAGCACAGATACGCAGTATTTT

size: NA
V: TRBV29-1
D: NA
J: TRBJ2-2
CDR3: CSAGGQSDGELFF
DNA: TGCAGCGCAGGTGGACAATCAGACGGGGAGCTGTTTTTT

size: few
V: TRBV9
D: NA
J: TRBJ1-5
CDR3: CASSVAGNQPQHF
DNA: TGTGCCAGCAGCGTAGCAGGGAACCAGCCCCAGCATTTT

size: few
V: TRBV7-7
D: NA
J: TRBJ2-5
CDR3: CASSLWAEETQYF
DNA: TGTGCTAGCAGCTTATGGGCCGAGGAGACCCAGTACTTC

size: few
V: TRBV20-1
D: NA
J: TRBJ1-2
CDR3: CSANGYTF
DNA: TGCAGTGCTAACGGCTACACCTTC

size: NA
V: TRBV30
D: NA
J: TRBJ1-1
CDR3: CAASLPGAFF
DNA: TGTGCCGCCTCCCTGCCCGGAGCTTTCTTT

size: few
V: TRBV5-1
D: NA
J: TRBJ1-5
CDR3: CASSSEGNQPQHF
DNA: TGCGCCAGCAGCTCGGAGGGCAATCAGCCCCAGCATTTT

size: NA
V: TRBV4-3
D: NA
J: TRBJ2-1
CDR3: CASSQEIAAGYNEQFF
DNA: TGCGCCAGCAGCCAAGAGATTGCGGCGGGGTACAATGAGCAGTTCTTC

size: few
V: TRBV4-1
D: NA
J: TRBJ2-2
CDR3: CASSMSGELFF
DNA: TGCGCCAGCAGCATGAGCGGGGAGCTGTTTTTT

size: once
V: TRBV9
D: NA
J: TRBJ2-2
CDR3: CASSLRTFTGELFF
DNA: TGTGCCAGCAGCTTGAGGACGTTCACCGGGGAGCTGTTTTTT

size: NA
V: TRBV28
D: NA
J: TRBJ2-5
CDR3: CASSGPGVETQYF
DNA: TGTGCCAGCAGTGGTCCGGGGGTAGAGACCCAGTACTTC

size: few
V: TRBV4-3
D: NA
J: TRBJ1-1
CDR3: CASSQDETGYGMNTEAFF
DNA: TGCGCCAGCAGCCAAGACGAGACAGGATACGGCATGAACACTGAAGCTTTCTTT

size: few
V: TRBV30
D: TRBD1
J: TRBJ1-3
CDR3: CAWSITTGVSGNTIYF
DNA: TGTGCCTGGAGTATTACTACAGGGGTATCAGGAAACACCATATATTTT

size: NA
V: TRBV30
D: NA
J: TRBJ1-1
CDR3: CAWSPIGGTEAFF
DNA: TGTGCCTGGAGCCCCATAGGGGGCACTGAAGCTTTCTTT

size: few
V: TRBV15
D: NA
J: TRBJ2-3
CDR3: CATSRDKNTDTQYF
DNA: TGTGCCACCAGCAGAGATAAGAACACAGATACGCAGTATTTT

size: NA
V: TRBV28
D: NA
J: TRBJ2-5
CDR3: CASTSAGETQYF
DNA: TGTGCCAGCACCTCTGCAGGGGAGACCCAGTACTTC

size: NA
V: TRBV7-7
D: NA
J: TRBJ2-1
CDR3: CASSLSGGTSYNEQFF
DNA: TGTGCTAGCAGCCTATCTGGCGGGACCTCCTACAATGAGCAGTTCTTC